This entry lists 6 T cell receptor beta chains sequenced from one sample in a study of OX40 agonist ivuxolimab in advanced cancers. The assay was immunoSEQ multiplex PCR, and TCRdb's table has in-frame clones only and misses some. The top ten clones hold just over 3% of a sample with about 50,000 clones, about 80% of them seen once. The sequencing used CD4+ or CD8+ T cells sorted from blood, collected in a trial of the OX40 agonist ivuxolimab. The receptors were sampled from an adult with an advanced solid tumor such as melanoma, head and neck, liver or kidney cancer.

On this clone itself: An end of the junction does not agree with germline; a read error may underlie this. This chain links TRBV5-1 with TRBJ1-1; tentative D call: TRBD1 (5 bases). CDR1 and CDR2 from the germline V gene are SGHRS and YFSETQ. The CDR3 length is 15 residues. In DNA, the CDR3 is TGCGCCAGCAGCCCGGTTGCACGGGGGAACACTGGAGCTTTCTTT. It yields the protein CASSPVARGNTGAFF.

This sequence joins TRBV5-4 and TRBJ2-6; TRBD1 or TRBD2 may be the D gene (6 bases each). There are 16 residues in the CDR3. Trimming took off 5 bases at V and 0 bases at J, with 12 bases between the two ends. Germline lookup yields CDR1 SGHNT and CDR2 YYREEE (reference sequence). CDR3 bases: TGTGCCAGCAGAACCCCGGGGGCCTCTGGGGCCAACGTCCTGACTTTC. Encoded protein: CASRTPGASGANVLTF.

V gene TRBV7-2 combines with J gene TRBJ2-5; D remains ambiguous. The CDR3 consists of 14 residues. Germline V lookup: CDR1 SGHTA, CDR2 FQGNSA. V was shortened by 4 bases and J by 2 bases, with 11 bases between the two germline ends. This CDR3 reads CASSYPGAQETQYF. The CDR3 DNA is TGTGCCAGCAGCTACCCCGGAGCACAAGAGACCCAGTACTTC.

In this sample, this clone turned up once. The rearrangement links TRBV12-5 to TRBJ1-2; D is ambiguous. The CDR3 has 13 amino acids. Trimming cost V 1 base and J 7 bases, with 10 bases left between them. Germline loops: CDR1 LGHNT, CDR2 FRNRAP. The CDR3 is CASGLDSIVGYTF. The CDR3 DNA reads TGTGCTAGTGGTTTGGACAGTATCGTTGGCTACACCTTC.

The V gene is TRBV5-1, the J gene TRBJ1-3; no reliable D call. CDR3 size: 12 residues. Between the trimmed V and J ends, which lost 1 base and 4 bases, there was a span of 3 bases. CDR1 is SGHRS and CDR2 is YFSETQ in the germline V gene. The CDR3 DNA reads TGCGCCAGCAGCTTGCCGGGAAACACCATATATTTT. Its protein product is CASSLPGNTIYF. Variable domain in full (rest from reference TRBV5-1 and TRBJ1-3): KAGVTQTPRYLIKTRGQQVTLSCSPISGHRSVSWYQQTPGQGLQFLFEYFSETQRNKGNFPGRFSGRQFSNSRSEMNVSTLELGDSALYLCASSLPGNTIYFGEGSWLTVV.

The J gene is TRBJ2-3, the V gene TRBV11-2; 7 bases map to TRBD1. Germline lookup yields CDR1 SGHAT and CDR2 FQNNGV. V was clipped by 5 bases and J by 4 bases; unmatched bases: 3. This CDR3 contains 13 residues. CDR3 in DNA: TGTGCCAGCAGCACAGGGGTGTCAGATACGCAGTATTTT. Amino acid sequence: CASSTGVSDTQYF.